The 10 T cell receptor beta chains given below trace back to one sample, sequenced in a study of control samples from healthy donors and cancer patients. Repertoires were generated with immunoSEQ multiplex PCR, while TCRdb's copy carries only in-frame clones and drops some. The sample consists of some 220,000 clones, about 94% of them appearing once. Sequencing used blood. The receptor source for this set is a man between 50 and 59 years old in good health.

CDR3 residues: CASGILGQSFGYTF. The CDR3 coding sequence is TGTGCTAGTGGTATTCTGGGACAGAGTTTTGGCTACACCTTC. The chain combines TRBV12-5 with TRBJ1-2; 7 nucleotides match TRBD1. The CDR3 length is 14 residues. Trimming at V came to 5 bases and at J to 7 bases, leaving 10 bases not matched to a gene. From germline, CDR1 is LGHNT and CDR2 FRNRAP. The whole variable domain, remainder taken from reference TRBV12-5 and TRBJ1-2, is DARVTQTPRHKVTEMGQEVTMRCQPILGHNTVFWYRQTMMQGLELLAYFRNRAPLDDSGMPKDRFSAEMPDATLATLKIQPSEPRDSAVYFCASGILGQSFGYTFGSGTRLTVV.

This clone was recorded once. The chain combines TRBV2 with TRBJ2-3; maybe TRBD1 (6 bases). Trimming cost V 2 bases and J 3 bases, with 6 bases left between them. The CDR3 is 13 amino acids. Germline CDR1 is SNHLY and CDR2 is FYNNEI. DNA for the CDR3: TGTGCCAGCAGTGAACAGGGGACAGATACGCAGTATTTT. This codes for CASSEQGTDTQYF.

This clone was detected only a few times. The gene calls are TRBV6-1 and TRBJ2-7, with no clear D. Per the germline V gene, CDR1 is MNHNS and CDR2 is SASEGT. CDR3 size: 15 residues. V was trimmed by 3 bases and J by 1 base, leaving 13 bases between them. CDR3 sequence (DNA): TGTGCCAGCAGTGAGAATCCAGGTAGTTCCTACGAGCAGTACTTC. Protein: CASSENPGSSYEQYF.

CDR3 protein: CASSTRGEVGEQFF. The DNA of the CDR3 is TGTGCCAGCAGCACCAGGGGGGAGGTGGGTGAGCAGTTCTTC. The rearrangement uses TRBV5-4 and TRBJ2-1; tentatively, D is TRBD1 (7 bases). From germline, CDR1 is SGHNT and CDR2 YYREEE (reference sequence). V was pared by 4 bases and J by 9 bases, with 17 bases between. The CDR3 consists of 14 residues.

The CDR3 here is CASSYGGASYNSPLHF. CDR3 nucleotide sequence: TGTGCCAGCAGTTACGGGGGAGCGTCCTATAATTCACCCCTCCACTTT. The chain combines TRBV6-5 with TRBJ1-6, with a possible D match to TRBD1 (5 bases). Germline-derived CDR1 and CDR2 are MNHEY and SVGAGI. Between the trimmed V and J ends, which lost 2 bases and 1 base, there was a span of 9 bases. The CDR3 has 16 residues.

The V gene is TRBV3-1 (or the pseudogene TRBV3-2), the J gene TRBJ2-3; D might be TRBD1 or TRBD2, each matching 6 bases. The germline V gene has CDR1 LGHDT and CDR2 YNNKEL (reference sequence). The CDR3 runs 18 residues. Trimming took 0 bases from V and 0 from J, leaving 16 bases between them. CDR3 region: CASSQDRGTTASTDTQYF. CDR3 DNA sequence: TGTGCCAGCAGCCAAGATCGCGGGACAACCGCTAGCACAGATACGCAGTATTTT.

The chain's CDR3 is CATSDRDGYTF. In nucleotides, the CDR3 is TGTGCCACCAGTGATCGGGATGGCTACACCTTC. The chain links TRBV24-1 to TRBJ1-2; D gene unclear. V gave up 3 bases and J gave up 6 bases, with 4 bases separating them. The CDR3 has 11 amino acids. The germline CDR1 and CDR2 sequences are KGHDR and SFDVKD.

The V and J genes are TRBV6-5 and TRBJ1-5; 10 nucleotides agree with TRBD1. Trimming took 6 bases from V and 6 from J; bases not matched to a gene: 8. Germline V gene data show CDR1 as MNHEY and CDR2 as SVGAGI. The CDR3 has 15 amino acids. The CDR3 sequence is CASRTPGTGAQPQHF. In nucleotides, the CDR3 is TGTGCCAGCAGAACCCCCGGGACAGGGGCTCAGCCCCAGCATTTT.

CDR3 bases: TGTGCCAGCAGCGCGGGACTAGCCGAGTACGAGCAGTACTTC. Translated, it gives CASSAGLAEYEQYF. The chain links TRBV9 to TRBJ2-7; TRBD2 matches at 9 bases. Per the germline V gene, CDR1 is SGDLS and CDR2 is YYNGEE. This CDR3 is built from 14 residues. The V gene end was trimmed by 3 bases and the J gene end by 4 bases; junction bases not matched to a gene: 5.

The CDR3 DNA is TGTGCCAGCAGCGCCAGGGGGCTTAGGTCAGATACGCAGTATTTT. It codes for CASSARGLRSDTQYF. The chain carries TRBV7-2 and TRBJ2-3; 8 bases fit TRBD1. The CDR3 sequence is 15 residues long. Germline V gene lookup returns CDR1 SGHTA and CDR2 FQGNSA. Losses at the gene ends were 5 bases for V and 4 bases for J; bases not matched to a gene: 8.